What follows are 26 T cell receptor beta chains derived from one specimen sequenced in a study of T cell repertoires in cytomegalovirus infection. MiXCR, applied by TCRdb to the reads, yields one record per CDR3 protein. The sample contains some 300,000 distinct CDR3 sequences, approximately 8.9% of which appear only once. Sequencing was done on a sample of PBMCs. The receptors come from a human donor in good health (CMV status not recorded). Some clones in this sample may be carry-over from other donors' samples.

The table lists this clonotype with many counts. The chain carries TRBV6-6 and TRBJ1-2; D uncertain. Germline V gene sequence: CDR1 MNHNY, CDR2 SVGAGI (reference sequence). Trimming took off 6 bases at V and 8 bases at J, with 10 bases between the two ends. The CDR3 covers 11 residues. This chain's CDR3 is CASSLDLGYTF. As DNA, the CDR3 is TGTGCCAGCAGCCTGGACTTGGGCTACACCTTC.

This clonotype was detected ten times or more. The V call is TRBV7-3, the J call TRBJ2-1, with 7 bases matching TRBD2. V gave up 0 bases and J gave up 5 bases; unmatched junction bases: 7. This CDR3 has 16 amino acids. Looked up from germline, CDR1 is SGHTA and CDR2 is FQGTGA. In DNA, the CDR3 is TGTGCCAGCAGCTTAACGATCGGGGGGTACAACAATGAGCAGTTCTTC. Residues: CASSLTIGGYNNEQFF.

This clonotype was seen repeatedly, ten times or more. Here the CDR3 DNA reads TGTGCCAGCAGCTTAACCACAGGGCTCCTTCCCACTGAAGCTTTCTTT. This sequence encodes CASSLTTGLLPTEAFF. V gene TRBV7-3 combines with J gene TRBJ1-1, with TRBD1 as a possible D gene (6 bases). Germline V CDR1 and CDR2: SGHTA, FQGTGA. The length of the CDR3 is 16 residues. The germline V and J ends were trimmed by 0 bases and 4 bases, with 15 bases remaining between them.

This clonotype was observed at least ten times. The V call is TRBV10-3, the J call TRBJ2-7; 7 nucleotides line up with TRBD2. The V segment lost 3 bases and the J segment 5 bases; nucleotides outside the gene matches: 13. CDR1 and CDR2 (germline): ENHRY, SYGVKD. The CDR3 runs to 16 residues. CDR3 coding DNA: TGTGCCATCAGTGAAGTAGCGGGTCTACGCCAAGACGAGCAGTACTTC. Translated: CAISEVAGLRQDEQYF.

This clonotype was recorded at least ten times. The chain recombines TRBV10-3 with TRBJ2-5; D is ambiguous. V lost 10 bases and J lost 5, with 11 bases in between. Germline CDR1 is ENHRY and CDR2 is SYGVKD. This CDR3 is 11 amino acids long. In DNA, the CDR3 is TGTGCCACCCAAGCAGTTGAGACCCAGTACTTC. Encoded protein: CATQAVETQYF.

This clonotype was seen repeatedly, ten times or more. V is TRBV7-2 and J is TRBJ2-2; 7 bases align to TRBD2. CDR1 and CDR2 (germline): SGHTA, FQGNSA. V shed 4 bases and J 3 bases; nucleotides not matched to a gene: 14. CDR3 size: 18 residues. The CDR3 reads CASSSPPWAGEDTGELFF. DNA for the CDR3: TGTGCCAGCAGCTCCCCCCCCTGGGCGGGGGAGGACACCGGGGAGCTGTTTTTT.

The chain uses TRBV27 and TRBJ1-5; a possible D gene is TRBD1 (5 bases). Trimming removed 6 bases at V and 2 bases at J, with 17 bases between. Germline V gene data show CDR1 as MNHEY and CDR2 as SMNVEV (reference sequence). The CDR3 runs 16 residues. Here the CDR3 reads CASRRLEGFGNQPQHF. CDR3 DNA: TGTGCCAGCAGGAGATTAGAGGGGTTTGGCAATCAGCCCCAGCATTTT.

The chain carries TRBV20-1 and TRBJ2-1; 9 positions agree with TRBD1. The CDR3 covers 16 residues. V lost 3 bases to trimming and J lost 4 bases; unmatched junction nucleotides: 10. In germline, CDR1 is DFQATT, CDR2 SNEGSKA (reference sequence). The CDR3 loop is CSASKPGQGKYNEQFF. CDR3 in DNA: TGCAGTGCTAGTAAACCGGGACAGGGAAAATACAATGAGCAGTTCTTC.

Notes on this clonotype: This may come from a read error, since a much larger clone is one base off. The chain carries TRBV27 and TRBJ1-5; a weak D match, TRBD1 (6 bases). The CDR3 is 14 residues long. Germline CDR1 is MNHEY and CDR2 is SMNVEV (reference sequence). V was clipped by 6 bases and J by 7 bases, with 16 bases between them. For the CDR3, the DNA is TGTGCCAGCAGGGCAGGGGTGGATAGCCAGCCCCAGCATTTT. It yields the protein CASRAGVDSQPQHF.

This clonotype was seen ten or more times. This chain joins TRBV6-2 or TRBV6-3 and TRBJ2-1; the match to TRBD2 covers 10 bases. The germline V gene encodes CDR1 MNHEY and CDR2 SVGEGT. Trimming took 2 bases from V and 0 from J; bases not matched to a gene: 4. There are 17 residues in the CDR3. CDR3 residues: CASSYEAGGSSYNEQFF. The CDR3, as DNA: TGTGCCAGCAGTTACGAAGCGGGGGGGTCCTCCTACAATGAGCAGTTCTTC.

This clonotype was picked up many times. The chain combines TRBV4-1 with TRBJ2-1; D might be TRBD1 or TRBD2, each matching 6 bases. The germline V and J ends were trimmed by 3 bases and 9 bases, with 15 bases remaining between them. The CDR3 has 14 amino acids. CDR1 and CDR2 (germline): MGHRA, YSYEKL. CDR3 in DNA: TGCGCCAGCAGCCAGCAAAAAGGGGGGCGTGAGCAGTTCTTC. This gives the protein CASSQQKGGREQFF.

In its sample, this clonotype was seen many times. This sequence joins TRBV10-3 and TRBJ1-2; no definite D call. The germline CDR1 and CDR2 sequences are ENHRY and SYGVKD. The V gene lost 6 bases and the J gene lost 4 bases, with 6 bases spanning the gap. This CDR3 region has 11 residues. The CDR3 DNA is TGTGCCATCAGAACAGCCTATGGCTACACCTTC. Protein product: CAIRTAYGYTF.

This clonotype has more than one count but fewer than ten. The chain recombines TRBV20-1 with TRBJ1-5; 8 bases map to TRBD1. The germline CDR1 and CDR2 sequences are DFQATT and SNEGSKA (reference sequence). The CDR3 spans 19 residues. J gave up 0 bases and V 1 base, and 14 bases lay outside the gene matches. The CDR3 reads CSARAPYQGARGSNQPQHF. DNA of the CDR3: TGCAGTGCTAGAGCCCCCTACCAGGGGGCTCGGGGTAGCAATCAGCCCCAGCATTTT.

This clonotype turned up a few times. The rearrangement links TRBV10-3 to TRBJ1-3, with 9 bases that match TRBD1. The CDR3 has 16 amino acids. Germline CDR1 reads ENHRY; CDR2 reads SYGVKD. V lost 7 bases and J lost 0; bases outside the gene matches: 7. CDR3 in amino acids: CAIKRDREISGNTIYF. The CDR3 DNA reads TGTGCCATCAAGAGGGACAGGGAGATCTCTGGAAACACCATATATTTT.

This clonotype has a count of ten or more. The CDR3 DNA reads TGTGCCAGCAGACCCGGGACTGGCAATTCACCCCTCCACTTT. It codes for CASRPGTGNSPLHF. The chain recombines TRBV6-1 with TRBJ1-6; D might be TRBD1 (5 bases). Trimming took 6 bases from V and 7 from J, leaving 13 bases between them. The CDR3 is 14 residues long. CDR1 MNHNS and CDR2 SASEGT come from the germline V gene.

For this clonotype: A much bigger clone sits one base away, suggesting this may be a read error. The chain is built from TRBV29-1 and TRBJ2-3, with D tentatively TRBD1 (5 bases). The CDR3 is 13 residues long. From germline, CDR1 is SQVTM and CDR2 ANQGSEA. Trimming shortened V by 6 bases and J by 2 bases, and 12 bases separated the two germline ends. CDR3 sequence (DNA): TGCAGCGTACCACAGGTATCCACAGATACGCAGTATTTT. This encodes CSVPQVSTDTQYF.

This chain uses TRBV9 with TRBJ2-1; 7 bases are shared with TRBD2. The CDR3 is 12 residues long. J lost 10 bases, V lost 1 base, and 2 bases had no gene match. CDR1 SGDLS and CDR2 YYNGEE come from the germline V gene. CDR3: CASSVSAGEQFF. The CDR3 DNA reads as TGTGCCAGCAGCGTATCAGCGGGGGAGCAGTTCTTC.

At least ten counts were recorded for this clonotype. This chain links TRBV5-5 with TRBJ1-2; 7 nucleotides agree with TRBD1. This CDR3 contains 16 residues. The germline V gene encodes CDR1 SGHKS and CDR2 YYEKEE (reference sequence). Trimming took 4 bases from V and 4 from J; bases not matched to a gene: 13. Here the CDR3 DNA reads TGTGCCAGCAGCCCGGAGGGACAGAGGCCAGCCTATGGCTACACCTTC. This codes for CASSPEGQRPAYGYTF.

CDR3 in amino acids: CASSYSSRPPNTEAFF. The CDR3 coding sequence is TGTGCCAGCAGTTACTCGTCAAGGCCTCCGAACACTGAAGCTTTCTTT. This chain joins TRBV6-2 or TRBV6-3 and TRBJ1-1; D uncertain. The germline gives CDR1 MNHEY, CDR2 SVGEGT. This CDR3 has 16 residues. The germline V and J ends were trimmed by 0 bases and 1 base, with 12 bases remaining between them.

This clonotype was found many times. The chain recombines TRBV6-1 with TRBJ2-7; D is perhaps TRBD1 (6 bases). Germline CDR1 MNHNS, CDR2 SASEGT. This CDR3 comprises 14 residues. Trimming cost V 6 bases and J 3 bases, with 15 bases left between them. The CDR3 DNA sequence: TGTGCCAGCAGCCCTTTGACAGGAAACTACGAGCAGTACTTC. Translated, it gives CASSPLTGNYEQYF.

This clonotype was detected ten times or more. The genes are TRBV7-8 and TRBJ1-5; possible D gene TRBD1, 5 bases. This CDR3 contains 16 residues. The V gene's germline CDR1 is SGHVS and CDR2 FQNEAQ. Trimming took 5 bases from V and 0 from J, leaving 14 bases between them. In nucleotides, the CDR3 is TGTGCCAGCAGCCCTAAAGGGGATTATAGCAATCAGCCCCAGCATTTT. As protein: CASSPKGDYSNQPQHF.

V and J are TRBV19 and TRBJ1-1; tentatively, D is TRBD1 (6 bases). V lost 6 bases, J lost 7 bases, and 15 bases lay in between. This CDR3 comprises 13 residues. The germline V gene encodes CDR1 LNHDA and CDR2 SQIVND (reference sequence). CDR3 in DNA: TGTGCCAGTAGACTCGGGGGCGCGGATGAAGCTTTCTTT. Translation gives CASRLGGADEAFF.

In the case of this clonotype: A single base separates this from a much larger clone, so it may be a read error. The CDR3 protein is CASTLNGAYAQYF. The CDR3 nucleotides are TGTGCCAGCACCCTAAATGGGGCCTATGCGCAGTATTTT. The gene calls are TRBV28 and TRBJ2-3; a weak D match, TRBD1 (5 bases). The germline V gene encodes CDR1 MDHEN and CDR2 SYDVKM. V lost 7 bases to trimming and J lost 10 bases, with 18 bases between them. The CDR3 totals 13 residues. Full variable domain (missing parts from reference TRBV28 and TRBJ2-3): DVKVTQSSRYLVKRTGEKVFLECVQDMDHENMFWYRQDPGLGLRLIYFSYDVKMKEKGDIPEGYSVSREKKERFSLILESASTNQTSMYLCASTLNGAYAQYFGPGTRLTVL.

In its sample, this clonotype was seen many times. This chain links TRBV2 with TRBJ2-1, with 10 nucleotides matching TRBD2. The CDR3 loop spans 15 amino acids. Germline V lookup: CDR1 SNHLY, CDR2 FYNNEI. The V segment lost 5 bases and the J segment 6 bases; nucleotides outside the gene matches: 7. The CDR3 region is CASSQSSGGANEQFF. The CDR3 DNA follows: TGTGCCAGCAGTCAATCGAGCGGGGGGGCCAATGAGCAGTTCTTC. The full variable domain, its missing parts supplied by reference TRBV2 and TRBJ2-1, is EPEVTQTPSHQVTQMGQEVILRCVPISNHLYFYWYRQILGQKVEFLVSFYNNEISEKSEIFDDQFSVERPDGSNFTLKIRSTKLEDSAMYFCASSQSSGGANEQFFGPGTRLTVL.

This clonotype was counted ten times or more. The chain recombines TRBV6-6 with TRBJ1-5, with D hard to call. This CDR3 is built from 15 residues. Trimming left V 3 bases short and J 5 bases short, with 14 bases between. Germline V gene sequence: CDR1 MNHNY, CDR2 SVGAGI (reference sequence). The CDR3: CASSYDVVTDQPQHF. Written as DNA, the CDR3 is TGTGCCAGCAGTTATGACGTGGTGACGGATCAGCCCCAGCATTTT.

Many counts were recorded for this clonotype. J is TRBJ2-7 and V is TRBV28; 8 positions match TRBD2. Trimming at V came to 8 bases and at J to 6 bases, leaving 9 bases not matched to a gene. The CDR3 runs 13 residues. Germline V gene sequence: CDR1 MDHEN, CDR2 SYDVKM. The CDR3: CASGGAGGREQYV. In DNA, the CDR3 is TGTGCCAGCGGGGGCGCGGGGGGTCGCGAGCAGTACGTC.